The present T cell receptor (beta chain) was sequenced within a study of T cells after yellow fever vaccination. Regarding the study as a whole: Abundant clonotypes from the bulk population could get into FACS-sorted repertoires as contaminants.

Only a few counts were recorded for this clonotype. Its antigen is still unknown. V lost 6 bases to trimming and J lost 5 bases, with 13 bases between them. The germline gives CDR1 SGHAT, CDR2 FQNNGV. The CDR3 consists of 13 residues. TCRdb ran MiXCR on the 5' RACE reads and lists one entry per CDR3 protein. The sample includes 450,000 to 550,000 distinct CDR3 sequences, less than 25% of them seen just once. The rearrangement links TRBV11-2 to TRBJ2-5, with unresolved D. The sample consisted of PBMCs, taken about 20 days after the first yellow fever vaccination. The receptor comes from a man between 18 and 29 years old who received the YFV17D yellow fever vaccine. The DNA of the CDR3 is TGTGCCAGCAGACCCCGTTTTGCGGAGACCCAGTACTTC. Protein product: CASRPRFAETQYF. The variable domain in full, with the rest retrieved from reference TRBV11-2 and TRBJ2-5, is EAGVAQSPRYKIIEKRQSVAFWCNPISGHATLYWYQQILGQGPKLLIQFQNNGVVDDSQLPKDRFSAERLKGVDSTLKIQPAKLEDSAVYLCASRPRFAETQYFGPGTRLLVL.